Described below is a single TCR beta chain sequence and its context. This entry is derived from a study of Graves' ophthalmopathy and Graves' hyperthyroidism. From RNA, the CDR3 regions of TCR beta chains were amplified and sequenced. In the first round, RT-PCR was carried out with HTBI primers, and a multiplex PCR formed the second round. From the multiplex PCR reads, TCRdb called clonotypes with MiXCR, one entry per CDR3 protein. The sample lists some 210,000 distinct CDR3 sequences, 25% to 30% occurring once. Material: peripheral blood. The source is a man between 50 and 59 years old with Graves' ophthalmopathy.

CDR3 sequence: CASSATAAGSLTYEQYF. CDR3 sequence (DNA): TGTGCCAGCAGCGCCACTGCTGCGGGGAGCCTTACCTACGAGCAGTACTTC. The V and J genes are TRBV11-2 and TRBJ2-7, with D possibly TRBD2 on 6 matching bases. The V gene's germline CDR1 is SGHAT and CDR2 FQNNGV. Deletions cut 5 bases from V and 2 bases from J, with 22 bases between. The CDR3 runs to 17 residues.